These T cell receptor beta chains were read from a single sample in a study of metastatic and nonmetastatic thyroid tumors. With MiXCR, TCRdb called clones anew from the PCR reads. The sample gives around 20,000 clones, 16% of which show up once; roughly 20% is in the top ten. Sample: blood. Receptors were obtained from a male donor with papillary thyroid cancer or a benign thyroid nodule (not recorded which). Some clones in this sample may be carry-over from other donors' samples. CDR3s include the opening cysteine and the closing phenylalanine or tryptophan. The order of the fields is CDR3 protein, CDR3 DNA, J gene, D gene, V gene, clone size. A D gene is named only where the DNA matches it firmly. Expanded clones get a size class; other rows say once, few or many, or leave the size out.

CDR3aa: CASSPGTEETQYF
CDR3nt: TGTGCCAGTAGTCCTGGGACTGAAGAGACCCAGTACTTC
j_gene: TRBJ2-5
d_gene: -
v_gene: TRBV19
abundance: many

CDR3aa: CASSVDGVSPNYGYTF
CDR3nt: TGTGCCAGCAGCGTAGATGGGGTCTCTCCTAACTATGGCTACACCTTC
j_gene: TRBJ1-2
d_gene: -
v_gene: TRBV9
abundance: -

CDR3aa: CASYRQGQQFF
CDR3nt: TGTGCCAGCTACCGACAGGGTCAGCAGTTCTTC
j_gene: TRBJ2-1
d_gene: TRBD1
v_gene: TRBV2
abundance: many

CDR3aa: CASSADRGAYEQYF
CDR3nt: TGTGCCAGCAGCGCGGACAGGGGAGCCTACGAGCAGTACTTC
j_gene: TRBJ2-7
d_gene: TRBD1
v_gene: TRBV4-2
abundance: medium-sized

CDR3aa: CASSRWEWVTDTQYF
CDR3nt: TGTGCCAGCAGCAGGTGGGAGTGGGTCACAGATACGCAGTATTTT
j_gene: TRBJ2-3
d_gene: -
v_gene: TRBV7-9
abundance: many

CDR3aa: CSVKQGSAEAFF
CDR3nt: TGCAGCGTCAAACAGGGGTCGGCTGAAGCTTTCTTT
j_gene: TRBJ1-1
d_gene: TRBD1
v_gene: TRBV29-1
abundance: many

CDR3aa: CASSSLAIGELFF
CDR3nt: TGTGCCAGCAGCTCTTTGGCGATCGGGGAGCTGTTTTTT
j_gene: TRBJ2-2
d_gene: -
v_gene: TRBV11-3
abundance: many

CDR3aa: CASRSGLHNEQFF
CDR3nt: TGCGCCAGCAGATCGGGACTTCACAATGAGCAGTTCTTC
j_gene: TRBJ2-1
d_gene: -
v_gene: TRBV10-2
abundance: many

CDR3aa: CASSDSLAGGYEQYF
CDR3nt: TGTGCCAGCAGTGATAGTTTAGCGGGAGGCTACGAGCAGTACTTC
j_gene: TRBJ2-7
d_gene: TRBD2
v_gene: TRBV6-1
abundance: many

CDR3aa: CASSHTGASGPNEQFF
CDR3nt: TGTGCCAGCAGTCACACAGGGGCTAGCGGCCCCAATGAGCAGTTCTTC
j_gene: TRBJ2-1
d_gene: -
v_gene: TRBV11-2
abundance: many

CDR3aa: CASSLAGEALTGANVLTF
CDR3nt: TGTGCCAGCAGTTTAGCAGGGGAGGCGTTAACTGGGGCCAACGTCCTGACTTTC
j_gene: TRBJ2-6
d_gene: -
v_gene: TRBV27
abundance: -

CDR3aa: CASSPGLSTDTQYF
CDR3nt: TGTGCCAGCAGCCCCGGACTCAGCACAGATACGCAGTATTTT
j_gene: TRBJ2-3
d_gene: -
v_gene: TRBV7-9
abundance: many

CDR3aa: CASSLDLRNEYGYTF
CDR3nt: TGTGCCAGCAGCTTAGATCTTCGAAACGAATATGGCTACACCTTC
j_gene: TRBJ1-2
d_gene: -
v_gene: TRBV11-3
abundance: -

CDR3aa: CSARLILSYNSPLHF
CDR3nt: TGCAGTGCTAGGCTTATACTCTCCTATAATTCACCCCTCCACTTT
j_gene: TRBJ1-6
d_gene: -
v_gene: TRBV20-1
abundance: -

CDR3aa: CASRIGTSGYNEQFF
CDR3nt: TGTGCCAGCAGAATAGGGACTAGCGGGTACAATGAGCAGTTCTTC
j_gene: TRBJ2-1
d_gene: TRBD2
v_gene: TRBV27
abundance: many

CDR3aa: CASSPQGSNQPQHF
CDR3nt: TGTGCCAGCAGTCCACAGGGATCTAATCAGCCCCAGCATTTT
j_gene: TRBJ1-5
d_gene: -
v_gene: TRBV6-2/TRBV6-3
abundance: many

CDR3aa: CASSDRGETSGSREQFF
CDR3nt: TGCGCCAGCAGTGATCGGGGGGAGACTAGCGGGAGTCGAGAGCAGTTCTTC
j_gene: TRBJ2-1
d_gene: TRBD2
v_gene: TRBV10-2
abundance: many

CDR3aa: CASSLGTGVPDIYF
CDR3nt: TGTGCCAGCAGCTTAGGGACAGGGGTACCCGACATATATTTT
j_gene: TRBJ1-3
d_gene: TRBD1
v_gene: TRBV11-2
abundance: many

CDR3aa: CASDASGNTIYF
CDR3nt: TGTGCCTCCGACGCTAGTGGAAACACCATATATTTT
j_gene: TRBJ1-3
d_gene: -
v_gene: TRBV30
abundance: many

CDR3aa: CATSREVNEQFF
CDR3nt: TGTGCCACCTCAAGGGAGGTAAATGAGCAGTTCTTC
j_gene: TRBJ2-1
d_gene: -
v_gene: TRBV24-1
abundance: many

CDR3aa: CASSPGGGASSGANVLTF
CDR3nt: TGTGCCAGCAGCCCTGGGGGGGGTGCCAGCTCTGGGGCCAACGTCCTGACTTTC
j_gene: TRBJ2-6
d_gene: TRBD2
v_gene: TRBV12-3/TRBV12-4
abundance: many

CDR3aa: CASSEFRQETQYF
CDR3nt: TGTGCCAGCAGTGAATTCCGTCAAGAGACCCAGTACTTC
j_gene: TRBJ2-5
d_gene: -
v_gene: TRBV6-1
abundance: -

CDR3aa: CASSVWGDQPQHF
CDR3nt: TGTGCCAGCAGTGTTTGGGGGGACCAGCCCCAGCATTTT
j_gene: TRBJ1-5
d_gene: -
v_gene: TRBV2
abundance: few

CDR3aa: CASMEGYNLPLHF
CDR3nt: TGCGCCAGCATGGAGGGGTATAATTTACCCCTCCACTTT
j_gene: TRBJ1-6
d_gene: -
v_gene: TRBV27
abundance: -

CDR3aa: CATSTQNRGWETQYF
CDR3nt: TGTGCCACCAGCACCCAGAACAGGGGCTGGGAGACCCAGTACTTC
j_gene: TRBJ2-5
d_gene: TRBD1
v_gene: TRBV15
abundance: many

CDR3aa: CASRNSGGMLEKLFF
CDR3nt: TGCGCCAGCAGGAATTCGGGGGGGATGTTGGAAAAACTGTTTTTT
j_gene: TRBJ1-4
d_gene: -
v_gene: TRBV5-1
abundance: -

CDR3aa: CASSPVRQGGIVQSNEQFF
CDR3nt: TGTGCCAGCAGCCCCGTCCGACAGGGCGGTATAGTTCAATCCAATGAGCAGTTCTTC
j_gene: TRBJ2-1
d_gene: TRBD1
v_gene: TRBV3-1
abundance: many

CDR3aa: CASSLHGDCQPQHF
CDR3nt: TGTGCCAGCAGTTTACATGGAGATTGCCAGCCCCAGCATTTT
j_gene: TRBJ1-5
d_gene: -
v_gene: TRBV28
abundance: -

CDR3aa: CASSKDIPYEQYF
CDR3nt: TGTGCCAGCAGCAAAGACATTCCCTACGAGCAGTACTTC
j_gene: TRBJ2-7
d_gene: -
v_gene: TRBV7-9
abundance: many

CDR3aa: CASSRLAGDNEQFF
CDR3nt: TGTGCCAGCAGCCGACTAGCGGGAGACAATGAGCAGTTCTTC
j_gene: TRBJ2-1
d_gene: TRBD2
v_gene: TRBV7-3
abundance: many

CDR3aa: CASSLDPGAAEAFF
CDR3nt: TGTGCCAGCAGTTTAGATCCGGGGGCCGCTGAAGCTTTCTTT
j_gene: TRBJ1-1
d_gene: -
v_gene: TRBV12-3/TRBV12-4
abundance: many

CDR3aa: CASSAVLGIEQYF
CDR3nt: TGCGCCAGCAGTGCAGTCCTGGGGATAGAGCAGTACTTC
j_gene: TRBJ2-7
d_gene: -
v_gene: TRBV10-1
abundance: many

CDR3aa: CASSEGPSGSVDTQYF
CDR3nt: TGTGCCAGCAGTGAAGGGCCTAGCGGGAGTGTAGATACGCAGTATTTT
j_gene: TRBJ2-3
d_gene: TRBD2
v_gene: TRBV2
abundance: -

CDR3aa: CASSFDTVNTEAFF
CDR3nt: TGTGCCAGCAGTTTTGACACTGTGAACACTGAAGCTTTCTTT
j_gene: TRBJ1-1
d_gene: -
v_gene: TRBV28
abundance: few

CDR3aa: CASSTGGLDGYGYTF
CDR3nt: TGTGCCAGCAGCACAGGGGGGCTGGATGGCTATGGCTACACCTTC
j_gene: TRBJ1-2
d_gene: TRBD1
v_gene: TRBV6-1
abundance: many

CDR3aa: CASSPPLGTHTDTQYF
CDR3nt: TGTGCCAGCAGCCCCCCCCTAGGGACACACACAGATACGCAGTATTTT
j_gene: TRBJ2-3
d_gene: -
v_gene: TRBV7-9
abundance: many

CDR3aa: CASSEQGSHEQYF
CDR3nt: TGTGCCAGCAGTGAACAGGGCTCCCACGAGCAGTACTTC
j_gene: TRBJ2-7
d_gene: -
v_gene: TRBV25-1
abundance: many